This T cell receptor beta chain was identified in a study of cytomegalovirus exposure and HLA in healthy donors. Study-wide results and limits: The study recorded some 160 TCR beta chains that were cytomegalovirus-associated. Earlier findings revealed that most TCR beta V segments proved productive either about 87% or about 30% of the time. When the data were analyzed later, several of the most significant clusters appeared to be linked to common viral pathogens.

Notes on this clone: The antigen is not known.

This PCR relied on a set of 60 Vbeta primers and 13 Jbeta primers. Sequencing used immunoSEQ multiplex PCR; TCRdb keeps in-frame clones, though not all of them. The data contain 120,000 or so clones, 70% to 90% of them singletons. Trimming removed 7 bases from V and 1 base from J; junction bases left unmatched: 5. CDR1 is SGHRS and CDR2 is YFSETQ in the germline V gene. CDR3 size: 15 residues. The sequence was collected from a man aged 40-49 years in good health and CMV-seronegative. Sequencing was done on a sample of PBMCs. This chain uses TRBV5-1 with TRBJ2-5, with 12 bases matching TRBD2. The CDR3 DNA follows: TGCGCCAGCCAGCCTAGCGGGGGGGCCCAAGAGACCCAGTACTTC. It encodes CASQPSGGAQETQYF.